The rows below give T cell receptor beta chains drawn from one sample of a study of T cell responses to AZD1222 COVID-19 vaccine. Assay: immunoSEQ multiplex PCR; the TCRdb copy retains only in-frame clones and omits some. Altogether 90,000 to 130,000 clones are present, 80% to 95% being singletons, with the ten largest covering 2% to 2.5%. The sample was peripheral blood, taken 28 days after the second AZD1222 dose. The receptors were gathered from an adult who received the AZD1222 COVID-19 vaccine. Both conserved end residues are part of each CDR3. D genes are given only for firm matches. Part of the rows lack a size; the others show once, few, many or a class for expanded clones.

-,TRBV2,-,TRBJ1-6,CASSDWVSRGGNSPLHF,TGTGCCAGCAGTGATTGGGTATCCCGTGGCGGTAATTCACCCCTCCACTTT
-,TRBV13,TRBD1,TRBJ2-1,CASSSEDRGDEQFF,TGTGCCAGCAGCTCCGAAGACAGGGGCGATGAGCAGTTCTTC
-,TRBV7-6,TRBD1,TRBJ2-5,CASSLARGWFGTQYF,TGTGCCAGCAGCTTAGCCAGGGGGTGGTTTGGGACCCAGTACTTC
-,TRBV7-2,-,TRBJ2-1,CASSPRRAGTYDEQFF,TGTGCCAGCAGCCCGCGGCGGGCCGGGACGTATGATGAGCAGTTCTTC
-,TRBV18,TRBD1,TRBJ1-2,CASSQDRVYGYTF,TGTGCCAGCTCACAGGACAGGGTCTATGGCTACACCTTC
once,TRBV27,-,TRBJ2-7,CASSLQGSYEQYF,TGTGCCAGCAGTTTACAGGGTTCTTACGAGCAGTACTTC
-,TRBV5-4,TRBD1,TRBJ1-5,CASSLGGGGGNQPQHF,TGTGCCAGCAGCTTGGGAGGGGGCGGGGGCAATCAGCCCCAGCATTTT
-,TRBV7-2,-,TRBJ1-2,CASSLIPNYGYTF,TGTGCCAGCAGCTTAATACCTAACTATGGCTACACCTTC
-,TRBV27,TRBD2,TRBJ2-5,CASRRLAGGQETQYF,TGTGCCAGCAGGCGACTAGCGGGGGGGCAAGAGACCCAGTACTTC
-,TRBV19,TRBD1,TRBJ1-3,CASRDRGPSSGNTIYF,TGTGCCAGTCGCGACAGGGGGCCAAGCTCTGGAAACACCATATATTTT
-,TRBV6-5,-,TRBJ1-1,CASRGTGNTEAFF,TGTGCCAGCAGAGGGACTGGGAACACTGAAGCTTTCTTT
-,TRBV19,-,TRBJ1-6,CASSIGTYFSPLHF,TGTGCCAGTAGTATCGGGACATACTTTTCACCCCTCCACTTT
-,TRBV4-2,-,TRBJ2-7,CASSPLGTGSYEQYF,TGTGCCAGCAGCCCTCTTGGCACGGGCTCCTACGAGCAGTACTTC
-,TRBV9,-,TRBJ2-1,CASSTGIHSYNEQFF,TGTGCCAGCAGCACAGGGATACACTCCTACAATGAGCAGTTCTTC
-,TRBV11-1,-,TRBJ2-5,CASSKPEGTQYF,TGTGCCAGCAGCAAACCCGAGGGGACCCAGTACTTC
-,TRBV4-3,-,TRBJ2-7,CASSANKGWEQYF,TGCGCCAGCAGCGCCAACAAGGGCTGGGAGCAGTACTTC
-,TRBV4-3,TRBD1,TRBJ2-1,CASSYRTGTYNEQFF,TGCGCCAGCAGCTACCGGACAGGCACCTACAATGAGCAGTTCTTC
-,TRBV2,-,TRBJ1-5,CASSEMGLGNQPQHF,TGTGCCAGCAGTGAGATGGGACTGGGCAATCAGCCCCAGCATTTT
-,TRBV28,TRBD2,TRBJ2-3,CASRDGLAGITDTQYF,TGTGCCAGCCGTGACGGGCTAGCGGGGATCACAGATACGCAGTATTTT
-,TRBV4-3,TRBD1,TRBJ1-6,CASSENRGPPSPLHF,TGCGCCAGCAGCGAAAACAGGGGCCCTCCTTCACCCCTCCACTTT
-,TRBV28,-,TRBJ1-1,CASSFRRNTEAFF,TGTGCCAGCAGTTTTCGGAGGAACACTGAAGCTTTCTTT
-,TRBV19,TRBD2,TRBJ2-5,CASSSRTSWVQETQYF,TGTGCCAGTAGTTCCCGGACTAGCTGGGTACAAGAGACCCAGTACTTC
-,TRBV18,-,TRBJ2-3,CASSPIVRQTTDTQYF,TGTGCCAGCTCACCAATCGTGCGGCAGACCACAGATACGCAGTATTTT
-,TRBV29-1,TRBD2,TRBJ2-5,CSGRRLAGVLETQYF,TGCAGCGGGAGAAGACTAGCGGGGGTTTTGGAGACCCAGTACTTC
-,TRBV5-1,TRBD1,TRBJ2-5,CASSFGTGGETQYF,TGCGCCAGCAGCTTCGGCACAGGGGGGGAGACCCAGTACTTC
-,TRBV12-3/TRBV12-4,-,TRBJ1-1,CASSDSPNTEAFF,TGTGCCAGCAGTGACAGCCCGAACACTGAAGCTTTCTTT
-,TRBV6-6,TRBD2,TRBJ2-1,CASTRGGNEQFF,TGTGCCAGCACTCGGGGGGGTAATGAGCAGTTCTTC
-,TRBV7-2,-,TRBJ2-2,CASSSSQGSGELFF,TGTGCCAGCAGCTCATCACAGGGATCCGGGGAGCTGTTTTTT
-,TRBV6-4,-,TRBJ2-3,CASSSSPGRGTDTQYF,TGTGCCAGCAGCTCCTCGCCGGGGCGGGGCACAGATACGCAGTATTTT
-,TRBV30,-,TRBJ2-4,CAWSVRVTKNIQYF,TGTGCCTGGAGTGTACGCGTGACCAAAAACATTCAGTACTTC
-,TRBV6-5,-,TRBJ2-2,CASSPGARFGELFF,TGTGCCAGCAGTCCAGGTGCGAGATTCGGGGAGCTGTTTTTT
-,TRBV18,TRBD1,TRBJ1-1,CASSSYRDRGAFF,TGTGCCAGCTCATCGTACCGGGACAGGGGAGCTTTCTTT
-,TRBV7-9,-,TRBJ2-5,CASSLASGSETQYF,TGTGCCAGCAGCTTAGCTTCGGGGTCCGAGACCCAGTACTTC
once,TRBV7-6,TRBD1,TRBJ1-5,CASSPDTGVLNQPQHF,TGTGCCAGCAGCCCCGATACAGGGGTCCTAAATCAGCCCCAGCATTTT
-,TRBV7-9,TRBD2,TRBJ2-1,CASSTGTSVKLYNEQFF,TGTGCCAGCAGCACCGGGACTAGCGTGAAACTATACAATGAGCAGTTCTTC
-,TRBV3-1/TRBV3-2,-,TRBJ2-7,CASSQGPRTLYEQYF,TGTGCCAGCAGCCAAGGGCCCCGTACCCTCTACGAGCAGTACTTC
once,TRBV11-3,-,TRBJ1-1,CASSPGGQGKTEAFF,TGTGCCAGCAGCCCAGGCGGCCAGGGAAAGACTGAAGCTTTCTTT
-,TRBV5-1,-,TRBJ2-3,CASSLAGTLSTDTQYF,TGCGCCAGCAGCTTGGCCGGGACACTAAGCACAGATACGCAGTATTTT
-,TRBV29-1,-,TRBJ2-1,CSVLRHEQFF,TGCAGCGTCTTACGGCATGAGCAGTTCTTC
-,TRBV9,-,TRBJ2-3,CASSVATDTQYF,TGTGCCAGCAGCGTAGCTACAGATACGCAGTATTTT